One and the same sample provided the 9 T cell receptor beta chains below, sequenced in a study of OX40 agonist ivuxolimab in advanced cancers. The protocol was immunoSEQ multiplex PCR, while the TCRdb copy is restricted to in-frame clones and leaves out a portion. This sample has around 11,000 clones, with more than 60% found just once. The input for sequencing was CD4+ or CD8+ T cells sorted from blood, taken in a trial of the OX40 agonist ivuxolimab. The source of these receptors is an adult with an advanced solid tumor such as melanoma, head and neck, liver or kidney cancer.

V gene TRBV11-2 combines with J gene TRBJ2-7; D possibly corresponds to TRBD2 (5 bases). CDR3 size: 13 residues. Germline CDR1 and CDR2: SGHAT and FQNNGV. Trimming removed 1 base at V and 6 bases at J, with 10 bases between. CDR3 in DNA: TGTGCCAGCAGCTTAGCCGGGGTAGGCGAGCAGTACTTC. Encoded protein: CASSLAGVGEQYF.

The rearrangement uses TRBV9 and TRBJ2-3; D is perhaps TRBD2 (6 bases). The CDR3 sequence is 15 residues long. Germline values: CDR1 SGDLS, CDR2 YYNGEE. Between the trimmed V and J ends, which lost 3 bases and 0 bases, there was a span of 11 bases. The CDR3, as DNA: TGTGCCAGCAGCGAGGAGGGCACTAGCACAGATACGCAGTATTTT. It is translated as CASSEEGTSTDTQYF.

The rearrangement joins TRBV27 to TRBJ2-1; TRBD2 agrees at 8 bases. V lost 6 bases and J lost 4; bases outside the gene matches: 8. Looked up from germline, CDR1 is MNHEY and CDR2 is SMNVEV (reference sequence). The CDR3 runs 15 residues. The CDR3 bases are TGTGCCAGCAGCATAGGGAGCGGGGGATACAATGAGCAGTTCTTC. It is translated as CASSIGSGGYNEQFF.

CDR3 DNA sequence: TGTGCCAGCCGGAGGGGTTCCGCAACTAATGAAAAACTGTTTTTT. Amino acid sequence: CASRRGSATNEKLFF. V is TRBV6-5 and J is TRBJ1-4, with D perhaps matching TRBD1 (5 bases). The CDR3 totals 15 residues. In germline, CDR1 is MNHEY, CDR2 SVGAGI. Trimming left V 8 bases short and J 0 bases short, with 13 bases between.

The CDR3 sequence: CASSLYSGTLNEQYF. For the CDR3, the DNA is TGTGCCAGCTCACTTTATTCCGGGACACTCAACGAGCAGTACTTC. The J gene is TRBJ2-7, the V gene TRBV18; TRBD1 is a possible D gene (6 bases). Germline CDR1 KGHSH, CDR2 LQKENI. V lost 4 bases, J lost 5 bases, and 18 bases lay in between. This CDR3 region has 15 residues.

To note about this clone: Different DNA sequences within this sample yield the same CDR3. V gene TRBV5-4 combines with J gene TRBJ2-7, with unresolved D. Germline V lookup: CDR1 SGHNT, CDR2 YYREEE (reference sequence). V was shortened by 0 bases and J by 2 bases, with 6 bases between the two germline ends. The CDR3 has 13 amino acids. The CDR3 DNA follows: TGTGCCAGCAGCTTGGGCGGTACCTACGAGCAGTACTTC. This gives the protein CASSLGGTYEQYF.

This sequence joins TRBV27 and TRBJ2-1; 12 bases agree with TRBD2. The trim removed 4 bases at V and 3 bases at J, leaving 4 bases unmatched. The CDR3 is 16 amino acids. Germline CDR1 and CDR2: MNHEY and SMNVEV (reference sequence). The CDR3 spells CASSSGTSGYYNEQFF. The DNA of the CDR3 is TGTGCCAGCAGTTCCGGGACTAGCGGGTACTACAATGAGCAGTTCTTC.

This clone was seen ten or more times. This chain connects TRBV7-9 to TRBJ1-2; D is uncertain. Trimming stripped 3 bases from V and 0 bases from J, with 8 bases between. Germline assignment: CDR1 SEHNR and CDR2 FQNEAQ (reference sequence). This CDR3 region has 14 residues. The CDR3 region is CASSLPGANYGYTF. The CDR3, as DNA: TGTGCCAGCAGCTTGCCAGGAGCTAACTATGGCTACACCTTC.

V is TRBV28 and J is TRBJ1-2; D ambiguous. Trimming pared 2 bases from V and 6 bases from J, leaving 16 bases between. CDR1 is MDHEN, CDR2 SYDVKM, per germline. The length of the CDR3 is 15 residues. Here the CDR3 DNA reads TGTGCCAGCAGTTTACAAGGACGGCTTCGGGATGGCTACACCTTC. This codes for CASSLQGRLRDGYTF.